This T cell receptor beta chain was recovered during a study of T-cell memory formation after mild COVID-19. Whole-study context: Largely, the TCR clusters proved donor specific.

Whole-study findings and limits: Contracting clones, day 15 to 85, had balanced CD4/CD8, and later expanders favored CD4+.

5'RACE primed from the constant segment yielded TCR alpha and TCR beta cDNA libraries bearing sample barcodes and UMIs. TCRdb passed the 5' RACE reads through MiXCR, listing each CDR3 protein once. Of roughly 120,000 distinct CDR3 sequences in the sample, 22% were seen once. A remark on this clonotype: The antigen is unknown.

This CDR3 spans 13 amino acids. Germline V gene sequence: CDR1 SEHNR, CDR2 FQNEAQ (reference sequence). Trimming left V 1 base short and J 6 bases short, with 9 bases between. Sequenced input: PBMCs or a T cell subset sorted from them (not recorded which). The receptor comes from a man younger than 35 who had mild COVID-19 (a few samples of this study predate the infection). Cell type and time point are not known. The chain couples TRBV7-9 to TRBJ1-2, with D unclear. CDR3 sequence reads: CASSLVGGDGYTF. The CDR3 DNA is TGTGCCAGCAGCTTAGTCGGCGGGGATGGCTACACCTTC.